The 5 T cell receptor beta chains below come from one sample, sequenced in a study of blood T cell repertoires in COVID-19. The method was immunoSEQ multiplex PCR; TCRdb's version includes in-frame clones alone and lacks a portion of them. This repertoire shows some 250,000 clones, about 90% found once; its top ten account for 1.2%. Material: PBMCs or T cells enriched from blood (not recorded which). The receptor source for this set is a human donor in a cohort exposed to, infected with or recovered from COVID-19 (not recorded which). The donor label of this sample is uncertain.

The rearrangement links TRBV7-6 to TRBJ2-3, with D possibly TRBD2 on 6 matching bases. Germline V CDR1 and CDR2: SGHVS, FNYEAQ. CDR3 size: 16 residues. Trimming took off 5 bases at V and 0 bases at J, with 15 bases between the two ends. In DNA form, the CDR3 reads TGTGCCAGCAGCCCGTACGGAGGGCTGAGCACAGATACGCAGTATTTT. Its translation is CASSPYGGLSTDTQYF.

This chain joins TRBV3-1 (or the pseudogene TRBV3-2) and TRBJ2-7; possible D gene TRBD1, 5 bases. The CDR3 has 15 residues. Deletions cut 4 bases from V and 6 bases from J, with 19 bases between. Looked up from germline, CDR1 is LGHDT and CDR2 is YNNKEL (reference sequence). The CDR3 here is CASSPSQAGKGEQYF. Written as DNA, the CDR3 is TGTGCCAGCAGCCCCTCTCAGGCAGGGAAAGGCGAGCAGTACTTC.

The gene calls are TRBV10-3 and TRBJ2-7, with TRBD1 identical over 7 bases. Looked up from germline, CDR1 is ENHRY and CDR2 is SYGVKD. The CDR3 is 15 amino acids. The V and J ends lost 3 bases and 2 bases, in that order; junction bases with no gene match: 7. The CDR3 protein is CAISEKWGTAYEQYF. CDR3 in DNA: TGTGCCATCAGTGAAAAATGGGGGACAGCCTACGAGCAGTACTTC.

The chain employs TRBV5-6 and TRBJ2-3, with a possible D match to TRBD2 (6 bases). V gave up 2 bases and J gave up 3 bases, with 13 bases separating them. Per the germline V gene, CDR1 is SGHDT and CDR2 is YYEEEE. The CDR3 has 15 residues. The CDR3, as DNA: TGTGCCAGCAGCTTCGGGCTAGCGTTAACAGATACGCAGTATTTT. This codes for CASSFGLALTDTQYF.

V gene TRBV4-3 combines with J gene TRBJ2-2; 9 bases line up with TRBD2. This CDR3 region has 19 residues. V lost 0 bases to trimming and J lost 4 bases; unmatched junction nucleotides: 12. Looked up from germline, CDR1 is LGHNA and CDR2 is YSLEER. DNA of the CDR3: TGCGCCAGCAGCCAAGAGCCAAAAAGCCTAGCGGGGCGCACCGGGGAGCTGTTTTTT. Translated: CASSQEPKSLAGRTGELFF.